A selection of T cell receptor beta chains follows, all from one sample in a study of CD8 T cells in ankylosing spondylitis. MiXCR, applied by TCRdb to the 5' RACE reads, yields one record per CDR3 protein. This sample has more than 10,000 distinct CDR3 sequences; around 2.8% occur once, and the top ten carry 7.5% to 9%. Sequencing was done on a sample of blood, either unsorted or a sorted T cell fraction (not recorded which). All receptors come from a male donor with ankylosing spondylitis or in good health (not recorded which). CDR3s include the opening cysteine and the closing phenylalanine or tryptophan. D genes are given only for firm matches. The size entry is marked missing in some rows and otherwise reads once, few, many or a size class.

TRBJ2-1,TRBD2,many,TRBV9,CASSVAGPSGIYNEQFF,TGTGCCAGCAGCGTAGCTGGGCCTAGCGGGATTTACAATGAGCAGTTCTTC
TRBJ2-1,NA,many,TRBV9,CASSVKGYNEQFF,TGTGCCAGCAGCGTAAAGGGTTACAATGAGCAGTTCTTC
TRBJ1-3,NA,many,TRBV9,CASSVGSSGNTIYF,TGTGCCAGCAGCGTAGGGAGCTCTGGAAACACCATATATTTT
TRBJ2-3,TRBD2,many,TRBV9,CASSPELAGVVFGTDTQYF,TGTGCCAGCAGCCCCGAGCTAGCGGGAGTAGTTTTCGGCACAGATACGCAGTATTTT
TRBJ2-7,NA,many,TRBV9,CASSGLTGNMDEQYF,TGTGCCAGCAGCGGCCTTACCGGTAACATGGACGAGCAGTACTTC
TRBJ2-3,NA,many,TRBV9,CASGLLEDTQYF,TGTGCCAGCGGCCTCCTTGAAGATACGCAGTATTTT
TRBJ2-6,NA,hyperexpanded,TRBV9,CASSQGSPSGANVLTF,TGTGCCAGCAGTCAGGGCTCCCCCTCTGGGGCCAACGTCCTGACTTTC
TRBJ2-5,NA,many,TRBV9,CASSVEAGRRQETQYF,TGTGCCAGCAGCGTAGAAGCAGGGCGGCGACAAGAGACCCAGTACTTC
TRBJ2-1,NA,many,TRBV9,CASSVDLTHRSEQFF,TGTGCCAGCAGCGTAGACTTGACGCATAGAAGTGAGCAGTTCTTC
TRBJ1-1,NA,many,TRBV9,CASSEQVAMTEAFF,TGTGCCAGCAGCGAACAGGTTGCAATGACTGAAGCTTTCTTT
TRBJ1-1,NA,NA,TRBV21-1,CASSKWGPGRETEAFF,TGTGCCAGCAGCAAATGGGGACCCGGACGAGAGACTGAAGCTTTCTTT
TRBJ2-7,NA,many,TRBV9,CASSVDPSFYEQYF,TGTGCCAGCAGCGTAGACCCGTCCTTTTACGAGCAGTACTTC
TRBJ2-1,TRBD2,many,TRBV9,CASSAGPGGGSYNEQFF,TGTGCCAGCAGCGCGGGTCCGGGCGGGGGGTCCTACAATGAGCAGTTCTTC
TRBJ1-4,TRBD1,many,TRBV9,CASSASPLGQGIEKLFF,TGTGCCAGCAGCGCATCCCCCCTCGGACAGGGAATTGAAAAACTGTTTTTT
TRBJ2-1,NA,many,TRBV9,CASSVVGGNYNEQFF,TGTGCCAGCAGCGTAGTTGGCGGGAACTACAATGAGCAGTTCTTC
TRBJ1-3,NA,NA,TRBV9,CASSPVKTGNTIYF,TGTGCCAGCAGCCCCGTAAAGACTGGAAACACCATATATTTT
TRBJ2-5,NA,many,TRBV9,CASSLGGVRETQYF,TGTGCCAGCAGCTTAGGGGGAGTTCGAGAGACCCAGTACTTC
TRBJ2-5,TRBD2,many,TRBV9,CASSTTSTSGRETQYF,TGTGCCAGCAGCACCACCTCGACTAGCGGGAGGGAGACCCAGTACTTC
TRBJ2-1,TRBD2,many,TRBV9,CASSLRGGTSSYNEQFF,TGTGCCAGCAGCCTCCGCGGGGGGACAAGCTCCTACAATGAGCAGTTCTTC
TRBJ2-5,NA,many,TRBV9,CASSPTNPGGETQYF,TGTGCCAGCAGCCCCACAAACCCGGGCGGAGAGACCCAGTACTTC
TRBJ2-1,NA,many,TRBV9,CASSVGVNNEQFF,TGTGCCAGCAGCGTGGGGGTAAACAATGAGCAGTTCTTC
TRBJ2-3,TRBD2,many,TRBV9,CASSVTSGKADTQYF,TGTGCCAGCAGCGTGACTAGCGGCAAGGCAGATACGCAGTATTTT
TRBJ2-7,TRBD1,many,TRBV9,CASSVGDRAYEQYF,TGTGCCAGCAGCGTCGGGGACAGGGCCTACGAGCAGTACTTC